The T cell receptor (beta chain) under discussion was sequenced for a study of regulatory dendritic cells for organ transplantation. Study-level points and caveats: Of resting T cell subsets, memory CD8+ had the most alloreactive clonotypes.

Sorted T cells were CFSE-labeled and cultured more than 4 days with allogeneic regulatory or mature dendritic cells at 1:10. Naive CD45RA+ and memory CD45RO+ CD4+ or CD8+ T cells were FACS-sorted. As concerns this clone: Antigen: not known.

The protocol was immunoSEQ multiplex PCR, while the TCRdb copy is restricted to in-frame clones and leaves out a portion. This table has about 20,000 clones, roughly 85% appearing once. This CDR3 contains 14 residues. Per germline, CDR1 SGHTA and CDR2 FQGNSA. The ends were cut back, 1 base at V and 0 bases at J, with 7 bases in the middle. This receptor was identified in a human donor in good health. Sequencing was performed on naive CD4+ T cells from blood cultured with regulatory dendritic cells. The subset: CD45RA+ naive T cells. The chain recombines TRBV7-2 with TRBJ2-7; D may correspond to TRBD1 or TRBD2 (6 bases each). CDR3 sequence (DNA): TGTGCCAGCAGCTTAGGGGGGGCCTCCTACGAGCAGTACTTC. Its translation is CASSLGGASYEQYF.